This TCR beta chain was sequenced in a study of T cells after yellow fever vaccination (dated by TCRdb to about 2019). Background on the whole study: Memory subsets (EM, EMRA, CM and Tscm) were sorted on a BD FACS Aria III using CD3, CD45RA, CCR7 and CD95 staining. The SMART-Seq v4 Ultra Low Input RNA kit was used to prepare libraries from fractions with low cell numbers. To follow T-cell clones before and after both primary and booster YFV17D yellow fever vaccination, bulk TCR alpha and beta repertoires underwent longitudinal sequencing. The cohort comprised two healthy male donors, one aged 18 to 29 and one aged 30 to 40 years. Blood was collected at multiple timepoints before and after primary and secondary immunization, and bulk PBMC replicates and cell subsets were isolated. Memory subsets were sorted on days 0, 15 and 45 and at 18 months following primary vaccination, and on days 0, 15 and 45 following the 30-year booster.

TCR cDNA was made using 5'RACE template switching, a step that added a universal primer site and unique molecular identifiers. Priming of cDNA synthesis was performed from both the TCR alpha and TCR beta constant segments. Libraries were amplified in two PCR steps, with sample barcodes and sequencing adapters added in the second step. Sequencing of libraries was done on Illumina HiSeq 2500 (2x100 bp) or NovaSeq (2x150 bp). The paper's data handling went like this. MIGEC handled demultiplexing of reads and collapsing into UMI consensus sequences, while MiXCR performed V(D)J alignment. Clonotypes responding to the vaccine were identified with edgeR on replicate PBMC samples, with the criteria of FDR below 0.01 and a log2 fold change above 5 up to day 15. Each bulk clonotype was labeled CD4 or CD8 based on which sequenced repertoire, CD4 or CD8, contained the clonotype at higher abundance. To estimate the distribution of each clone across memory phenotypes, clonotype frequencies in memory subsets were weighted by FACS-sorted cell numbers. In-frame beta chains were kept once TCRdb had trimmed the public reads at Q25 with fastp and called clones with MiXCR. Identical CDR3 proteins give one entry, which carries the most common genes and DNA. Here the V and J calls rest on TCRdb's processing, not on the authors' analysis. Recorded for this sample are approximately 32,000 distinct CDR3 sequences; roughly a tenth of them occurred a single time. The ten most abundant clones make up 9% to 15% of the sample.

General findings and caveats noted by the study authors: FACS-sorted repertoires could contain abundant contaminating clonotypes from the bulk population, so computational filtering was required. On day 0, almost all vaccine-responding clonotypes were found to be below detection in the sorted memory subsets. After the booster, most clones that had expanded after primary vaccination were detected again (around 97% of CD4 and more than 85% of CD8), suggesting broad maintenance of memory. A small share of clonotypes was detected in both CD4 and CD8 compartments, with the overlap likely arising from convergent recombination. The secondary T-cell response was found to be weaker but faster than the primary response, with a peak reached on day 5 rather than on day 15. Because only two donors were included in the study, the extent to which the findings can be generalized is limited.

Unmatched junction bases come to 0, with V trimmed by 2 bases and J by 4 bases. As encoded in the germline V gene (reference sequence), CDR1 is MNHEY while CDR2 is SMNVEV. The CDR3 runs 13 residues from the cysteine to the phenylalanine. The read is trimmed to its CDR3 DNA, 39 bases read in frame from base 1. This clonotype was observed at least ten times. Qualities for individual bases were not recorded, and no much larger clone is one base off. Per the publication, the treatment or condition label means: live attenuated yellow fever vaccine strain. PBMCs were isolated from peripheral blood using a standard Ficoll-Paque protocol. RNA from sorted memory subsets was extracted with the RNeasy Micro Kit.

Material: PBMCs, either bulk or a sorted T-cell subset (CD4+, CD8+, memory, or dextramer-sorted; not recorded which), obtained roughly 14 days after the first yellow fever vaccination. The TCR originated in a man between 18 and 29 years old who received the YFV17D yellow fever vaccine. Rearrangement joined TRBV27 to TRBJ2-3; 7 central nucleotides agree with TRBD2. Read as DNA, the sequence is TGTGCCAGCAGTTTACTAGCGGCAGATACGCAGTATTTT. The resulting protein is CASSLLAADTQYF.